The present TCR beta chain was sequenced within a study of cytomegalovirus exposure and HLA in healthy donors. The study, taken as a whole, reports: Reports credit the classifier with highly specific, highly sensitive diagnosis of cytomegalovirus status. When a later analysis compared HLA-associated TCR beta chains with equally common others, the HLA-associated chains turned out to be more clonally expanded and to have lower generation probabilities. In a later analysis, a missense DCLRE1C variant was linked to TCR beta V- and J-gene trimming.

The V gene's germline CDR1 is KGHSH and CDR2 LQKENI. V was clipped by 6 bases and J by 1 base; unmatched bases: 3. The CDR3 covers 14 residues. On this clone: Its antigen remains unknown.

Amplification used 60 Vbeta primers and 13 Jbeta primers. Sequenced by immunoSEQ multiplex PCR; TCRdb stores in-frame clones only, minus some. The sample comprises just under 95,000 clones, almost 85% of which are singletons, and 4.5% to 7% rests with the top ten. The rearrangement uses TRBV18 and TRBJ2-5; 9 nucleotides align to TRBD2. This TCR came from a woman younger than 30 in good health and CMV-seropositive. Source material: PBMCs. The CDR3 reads CASSGTSSQETQYF. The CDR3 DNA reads TGTGCCAGCTCGGGGACTAGCAGCCAAGAGACCCAGTACTTC. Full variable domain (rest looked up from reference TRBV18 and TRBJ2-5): NAGVMQNPRHLVRRRGQEARLRCSPMKGHSHVYWYRQLPEEGLKFMVYLQKENIIDESGMPKERFSAEFPKEGPSILRIQQVVRGDSAAYFCASSGTSSQETQYFGPGTRLLVL.